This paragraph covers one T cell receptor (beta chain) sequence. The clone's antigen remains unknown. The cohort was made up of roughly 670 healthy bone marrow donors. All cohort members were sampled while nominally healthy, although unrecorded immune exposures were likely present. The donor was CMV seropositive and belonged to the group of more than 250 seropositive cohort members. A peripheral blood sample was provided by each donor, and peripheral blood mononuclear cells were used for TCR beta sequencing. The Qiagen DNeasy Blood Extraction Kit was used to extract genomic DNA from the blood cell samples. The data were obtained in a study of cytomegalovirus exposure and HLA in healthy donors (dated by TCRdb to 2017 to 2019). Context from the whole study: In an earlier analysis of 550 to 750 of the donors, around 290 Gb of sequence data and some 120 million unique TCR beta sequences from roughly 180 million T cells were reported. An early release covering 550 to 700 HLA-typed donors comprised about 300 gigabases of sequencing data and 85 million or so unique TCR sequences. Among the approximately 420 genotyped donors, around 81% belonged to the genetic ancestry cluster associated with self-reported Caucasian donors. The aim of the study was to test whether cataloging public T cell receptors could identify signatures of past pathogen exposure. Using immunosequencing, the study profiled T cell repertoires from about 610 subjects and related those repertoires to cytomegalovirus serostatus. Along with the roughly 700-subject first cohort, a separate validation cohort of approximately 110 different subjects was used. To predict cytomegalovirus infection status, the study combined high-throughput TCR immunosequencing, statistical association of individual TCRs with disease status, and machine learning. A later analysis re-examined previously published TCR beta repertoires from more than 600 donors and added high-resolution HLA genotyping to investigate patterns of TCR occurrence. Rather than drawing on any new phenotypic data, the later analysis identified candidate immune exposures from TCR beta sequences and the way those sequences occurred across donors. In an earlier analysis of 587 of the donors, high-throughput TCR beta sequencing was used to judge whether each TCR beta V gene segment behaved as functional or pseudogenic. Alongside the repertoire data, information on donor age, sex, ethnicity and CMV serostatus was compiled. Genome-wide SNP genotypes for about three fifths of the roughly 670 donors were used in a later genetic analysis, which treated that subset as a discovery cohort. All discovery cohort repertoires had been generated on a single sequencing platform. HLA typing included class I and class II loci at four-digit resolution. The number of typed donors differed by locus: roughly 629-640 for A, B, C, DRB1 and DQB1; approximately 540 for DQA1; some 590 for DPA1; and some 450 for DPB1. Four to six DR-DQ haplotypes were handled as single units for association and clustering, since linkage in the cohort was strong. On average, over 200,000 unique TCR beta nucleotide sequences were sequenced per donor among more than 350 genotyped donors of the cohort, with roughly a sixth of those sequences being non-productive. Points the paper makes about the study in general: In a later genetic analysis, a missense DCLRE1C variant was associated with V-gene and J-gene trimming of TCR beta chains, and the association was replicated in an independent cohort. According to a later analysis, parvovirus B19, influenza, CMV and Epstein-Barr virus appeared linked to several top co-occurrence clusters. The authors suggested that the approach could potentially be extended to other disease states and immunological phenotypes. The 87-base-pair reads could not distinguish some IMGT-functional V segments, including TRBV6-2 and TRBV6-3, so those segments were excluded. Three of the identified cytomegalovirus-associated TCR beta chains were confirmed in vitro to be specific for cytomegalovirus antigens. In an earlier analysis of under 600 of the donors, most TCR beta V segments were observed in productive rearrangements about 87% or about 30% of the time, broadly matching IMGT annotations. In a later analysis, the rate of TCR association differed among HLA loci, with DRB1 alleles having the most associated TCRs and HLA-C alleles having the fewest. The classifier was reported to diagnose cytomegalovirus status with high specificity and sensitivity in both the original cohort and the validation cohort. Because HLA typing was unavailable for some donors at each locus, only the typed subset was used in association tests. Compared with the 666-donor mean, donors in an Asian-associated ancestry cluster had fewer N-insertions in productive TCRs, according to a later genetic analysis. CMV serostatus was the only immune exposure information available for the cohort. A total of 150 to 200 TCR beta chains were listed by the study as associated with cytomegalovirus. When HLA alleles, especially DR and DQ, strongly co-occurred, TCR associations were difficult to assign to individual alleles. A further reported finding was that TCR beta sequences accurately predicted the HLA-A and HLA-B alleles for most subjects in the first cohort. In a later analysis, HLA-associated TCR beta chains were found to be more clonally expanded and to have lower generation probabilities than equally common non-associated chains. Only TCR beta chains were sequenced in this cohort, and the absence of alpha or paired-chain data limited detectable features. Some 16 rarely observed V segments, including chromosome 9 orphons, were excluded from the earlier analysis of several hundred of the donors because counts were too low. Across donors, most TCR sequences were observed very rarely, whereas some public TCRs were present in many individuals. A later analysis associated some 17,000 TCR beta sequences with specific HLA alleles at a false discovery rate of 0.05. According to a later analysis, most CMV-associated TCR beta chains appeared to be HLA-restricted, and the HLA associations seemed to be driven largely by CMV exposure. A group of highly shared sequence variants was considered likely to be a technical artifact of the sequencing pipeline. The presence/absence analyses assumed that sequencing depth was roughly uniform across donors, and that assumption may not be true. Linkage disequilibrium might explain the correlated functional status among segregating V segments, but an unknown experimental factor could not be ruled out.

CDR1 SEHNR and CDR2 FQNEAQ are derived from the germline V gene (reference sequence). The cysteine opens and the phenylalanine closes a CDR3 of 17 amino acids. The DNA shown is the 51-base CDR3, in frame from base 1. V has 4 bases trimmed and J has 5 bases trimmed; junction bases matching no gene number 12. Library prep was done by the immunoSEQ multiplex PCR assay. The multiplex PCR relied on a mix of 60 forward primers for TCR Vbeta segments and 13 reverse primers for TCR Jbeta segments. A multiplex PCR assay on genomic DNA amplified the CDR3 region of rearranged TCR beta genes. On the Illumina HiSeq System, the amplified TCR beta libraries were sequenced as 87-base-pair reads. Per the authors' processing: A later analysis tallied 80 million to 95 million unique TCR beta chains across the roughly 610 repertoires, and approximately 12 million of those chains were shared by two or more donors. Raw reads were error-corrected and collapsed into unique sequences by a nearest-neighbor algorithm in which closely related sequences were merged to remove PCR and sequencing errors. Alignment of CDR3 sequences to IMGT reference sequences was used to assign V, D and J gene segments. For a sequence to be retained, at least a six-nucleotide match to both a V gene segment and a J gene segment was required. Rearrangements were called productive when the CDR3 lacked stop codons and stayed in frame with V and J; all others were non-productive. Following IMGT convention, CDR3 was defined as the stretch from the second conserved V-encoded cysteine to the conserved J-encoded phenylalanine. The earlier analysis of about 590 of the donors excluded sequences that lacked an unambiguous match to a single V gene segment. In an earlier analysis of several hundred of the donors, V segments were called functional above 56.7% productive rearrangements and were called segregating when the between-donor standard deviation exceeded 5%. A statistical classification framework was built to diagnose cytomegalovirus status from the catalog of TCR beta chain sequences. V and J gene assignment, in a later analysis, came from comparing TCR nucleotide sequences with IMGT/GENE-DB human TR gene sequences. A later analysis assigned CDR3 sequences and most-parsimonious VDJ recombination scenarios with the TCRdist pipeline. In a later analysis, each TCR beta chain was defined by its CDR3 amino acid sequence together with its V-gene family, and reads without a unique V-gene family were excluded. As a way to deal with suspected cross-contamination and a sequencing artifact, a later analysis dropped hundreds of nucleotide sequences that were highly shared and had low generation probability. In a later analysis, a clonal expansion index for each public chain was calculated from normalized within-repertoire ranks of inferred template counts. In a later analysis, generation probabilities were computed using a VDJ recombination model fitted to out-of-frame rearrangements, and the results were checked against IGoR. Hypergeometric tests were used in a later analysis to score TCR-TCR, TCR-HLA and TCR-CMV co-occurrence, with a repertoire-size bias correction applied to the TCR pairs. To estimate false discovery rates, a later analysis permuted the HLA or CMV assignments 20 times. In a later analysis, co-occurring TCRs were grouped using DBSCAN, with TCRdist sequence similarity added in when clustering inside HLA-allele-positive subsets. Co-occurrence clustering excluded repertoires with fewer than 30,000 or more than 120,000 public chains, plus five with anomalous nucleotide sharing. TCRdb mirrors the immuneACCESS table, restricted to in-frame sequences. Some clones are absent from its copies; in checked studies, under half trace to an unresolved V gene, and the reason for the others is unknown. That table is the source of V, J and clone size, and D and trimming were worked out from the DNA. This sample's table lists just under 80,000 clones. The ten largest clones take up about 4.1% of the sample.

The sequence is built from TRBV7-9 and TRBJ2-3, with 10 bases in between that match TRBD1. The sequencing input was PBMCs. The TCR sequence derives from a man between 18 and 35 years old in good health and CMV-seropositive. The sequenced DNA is TGTGCCAGCAGCTCGAGGGGACAGGGGCCCTCGGGAGATACGCAGTATTTT. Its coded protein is CASSSRGQGPSGDTQYF.